A single sample is the source of the 25 T cell receptor beta chains below, sequenced in a study of T-cell memory formation after mild COVID-19. TCRdb analysed the 5' RACE reads with MiXCR anew, one entry per CDR3 protein. The data show roughly 340,000 distinct CDR3 sequences, with around 20% seen just once and around 20% held by the top ten. Sequencing was done on a sample of PBMCs or a T cell subset sorted from them (not recorded which). These receptors originate from a young man who had mild COVID-19 (a few samples of this study predate the infection). Cell type and time point are not known.

The J gene is TRBJ1-2, the V gene TRBV4-2, with D possibly being TRBD1 (5 bases). This CDR3 region has 15 residues. Germline assignment: CDR1 LGHNA and CDR2 YNFKEQ. The germline V and J ends were trimmed by 0 bases and 8 bases, with 16 bases remaining between them. DNA of the CDR3: TGTGCCAGCAGCCAAGAAGAAGGACACACCGGAGGCTACACCTTC. Translating gives CASSQEEGHTGGYTF.

In this sample, this clonotype turned up a few times. V gene TRBV14 combines with J gene TRBJ2-1; 11 nucleotides align to TRBD1. CDR1 and CDR2 (germline): SGHDN, FVKESK. V lost 3 bases, J lost 8 bases, and 12 bases stayed unmatched. This CDR3 has 17 residues. The CDR3 DNA is TGTGCCAGCAGCCACGACCCGCGGGACAGGGGGGTCGATGAGCAGTTCTTC. Translating gives CASSHDPRDRGVDEQFF.

This clonotype was seen at least ten times. V is TRBV15 and J is TRBJ1-2; D uncertain. Trimming took 0 bases from V and 6 from J, leaving 17 bases between them. Germline CDR1 is LNHNV and CDR2 is YYDKDF (reference sequence). This CDR3 is 16 amino acids long. DNA for the CDR3: TGTGCCACCAGCAGAGATCCCCGGAGCGACGTGCATGGCTACACCTTC. It is translated as CATSRDPRSDVHGYTF.

A remark on this clonotype: A junction end diverges from the germline sequence, so it may reflect a read error. The chain has TRBV6-6 and TRBJ1-4; 7 bases are a match to TRBD1. The CDR3 contains 16 residues. Looked up from germline, CDR1 is MNHNY and CDR2 is SVGAGI (reference sequence). The CDR3, as DNA: TGTGCCAGCAGGACAGGCGGGACAGACGAAATGAAAAATTTGGTTTTT. Its protein product is CASRTGGTDEMKNLVF.

This clonotype was seen repeatedly, ten times or more. CDR3 protein: CASSVSSSYEQYV. In nucleotides, the CDR3 is TGTGCCAGCAGTGTGTCAAGCTCCTACGAGCAGTACGTC. This chain links TRBV28 with TRBJ2-7; D not resolved. Germline V gene sequence: CDR1 MDHEN, CDR2 SYDVKM. CDR3 length equals 13 residues. V lost 5 bases and J lost 0, with 8 bases in between.

This clonotype was detected only a few times. The rearrangement uses TRBV7-3 and TRBJ2-3, with D possibly being TRBD2 (6 bases). Trimming stripped 1 base from V and 6 bases from J, with 14 bases between. CDR3 length: 15 residues. Germline values: CDR1 SGHTA, CDR2 FQGTGA. The chain's CDR3 is CASSLMWGVTDTQYF. The CDR3 coding sequence is TGTGCCAGCAGCTTAATGTGGGGGGTTACGGATACGCAGTATTTT.

This clonotype was counted only a few times. This chain uses TRBV20-1 with TRBJ2-5, with 9 bases matching TRBD2. CDR3 length: 15 residues. V shed 4 bases, J shed 1 base, and the junction held 7 bases outside the gene matches. The germline V gene encodes CDR1 DFQATT and CDR2 SNEGSKA (reference sequence). This CDR3 reads CSAIARAGGQETQYF. The CDR3 nucleotides read TGCAGTGCTATTGCTCGAGCGGGGGGCCAAGAGACCCAGTACTTC.

This chain uses TRBV4-1 with TRBJ1-5; D is possibly TRBD1 (5 bases). This CDR3 has 15 amino acids. Trimming stripped 4 bases from V and 3 bases from J, with 13 bases between. The germline gives CDR1 MGHRA, CDR2 YSYEKL. Written as DNA, the CDR3 is TGCGCCAGCAGCCGGGGGACGATGATCAATCAGCCCCAGCATTTT. Amino acid sequence: CASSRGTMINQPQHF.

V gene TRBV7-9 combines with J gene TRBJ1-4; 8 positions match TRBD1. The CDR3 extends over 18 amino acids. Germline lookup yields CDR1 SEHNR and CDR2 FQNEAQ (reference sequence). Losses at the gene ends were 5 bases for V and 1 base for J; bases not matched to a gene: 12. CDR3 sequence (DNA): TGTGCCAGCAGCCCACCGGGACAGGACCCCTTAACTAATGAAAAACTGTTTTTT. It specifies CASSPPGQDPLTNEKLFF.

This chain connects TRBV10-2 to TRBJ2-1, with TRBD2 matching 7 bases. V shed 4 bases and J 8 bases; nucleotides not matched to a gene: 8. The germline V gene encodes CDR1 WSHSY and CDR2 SAAADI. There are 14 residues in the CDR3. CDR3 DNA: TGCGCCAGCAGTGCTCAGCGGGGTATGGATGAGCAGTTCTTC. Its translation: CASSAQRGMDEQFF.

V is TRBV7-9 and J is TRBJ1-1, with D tentatively TRBD1 (5 bases). CDR1 is SEHNR and CDR2 is FQNEAQ in the germline V gene (reference sequence). The CDR3 has 16 amino acids. The germline V and J ends were trimmed by 6 bases and 0 bases, with 17 bases remaining between them. This CDR3 is CASRRGDPALNTEAFF. As DNA, the CDR3 is TGTGCCAGCAGGAGAGGGGACCCAGCCTTGAACACTGAAGCTTTCTTT.

This rearrangement joins TRBV5-1 to TRBJ2-7; 10 bases align to TRBD1. CDR1 SGHRS and CDR2 YFSETQ come from the germline V gene. V trimming: 0 bases; J trimming: 6 bases; junction bases outside the gene matches: 6. The CDR3 is 15 residues long. CDR3 sequence reads: CASSLGQGASAEQYF. CDR3 DNA: TGCGCCAGCAGCTTGGGACAGGGGGCGTCGGCCGAGCAGTACTTC.

The chain employs TRBV7-2 and TRBJ2-3; D unclear. CDR3 length: 14 residues. Germline CDR1 reads SGHTA; CDR2 reads FQGNSA. Trimming stripped 5 bases from V and 0 bases from J, with 9 bases between. The chain's CDR3 is CASSILASTDTQYF. The CDR3 region has the DNA TGTGCCAGCAGCATACTTGCTAGCACAGATACGCAGTATTTT.

This clonotype showed up just a few times. The chain is built from TRBV6-1 and TRBJ1-5; TRBD1 agrees at 7 bases. After removal of 5 bases from V and 4 bases from J, the junction contained 5 bases not matched to a gene. The CDR3 loop spans 14 amino acids. Germline V CDR1 and CDR2: MNHNS, SASEGT. CDR3 loop: CASSYRRGNQPQHF. CDR3 in DNA: TGTGCCAGCAGTTACCGCAGGGGGAATCAGCCCCAGCATTTT.

The chain employs TRBV9 and TRBJ2-5; 7 bases are shared with TRBD1. Trimming took 0 bases from V and 3 from J; bases not matched to a gene: 5. This CDR3 region has 15 residues. Germline V gives CDR1 SGDLS, CDR2 YYNGEE. The CDR3 loop reads CASSVGQGVEETQYF. The CDR3 DNA follows: TGTGCCAGCAGCGTAGGACAGGGCGTGGAAGAGACCCAGTACTTC.

The table lists this clonotype with many counts. J is TRBJ2-2 and V is TRBV7-6, with 13 bases that match TRBD2. Germline V gene lookup returns CDR1 SGHVS and CDR2 FNYEAQ. CDR3 length: 16 residues. Unmatched junction bases numbered 2, after V lost 6 bases and J lost 1 base. The CDR3: CASSRLAGGNTGELFF. The CDR3 nucleotides read TGTGCCAGCAGTCGACTAGCGGGGGGGAACACCGGGGAGCTGTTTTTT.

The rearrangement links TRBV4-2 to TRBJ2-4; no firm D call. This CDR3 is built from 13 residues. CDR1 and CDR2 (germline): LGHNA, YNFKEQ. The V and J ends lost 0 bases and 9 bases respectively, with 9 bases between them. In nucleotides, the CDR3 is TGTGCCAGCAGCCAAGATGCGGATGCCATTCAGTACTTC. This encodes CASSQDADAIQYF.

The CDR3 DNA follows: TGTGCCAGCAGAAACAGCCGTGAAGCTTTCTTT. Encoded protein: CASRNSREAFF. This chain uses TRBV7-2 with TRBJ1-1; D ambiguous. CDR3 length: 11 residues. CDR1 and CDR2 (germline): SGHTA, FQGNSA. With 6 bases removed from V and 7 bases from J, the gap between germline ends came to 9 bases.

This sequence joins TRBV20-1 and TRBJ2-7, with D possibly being TRBD2 (5 bases). This CDR3 has 12 amino acids. Germline V gene lookup returns CDR1 DFQATT and CDR2 SNEGSKA (reference sequence). The V and J ends lost 6 bases and 0 bases respectively, with 9 bases between them. CDR3 loop: CSAKRFSYEQYF. The CDR3 DNA sequence: TGCAGTGCAAAGCGGTTCTCCTACGAGCAGTACTTC.

This sequence joins TRBV18 and TRBJ2-1, with 9 bases fitting TRBD1. J lost 8 bases, V lost 3 bases, and 5 bases had no gene match. Germline CDR1 and CDR2: KGHSH and LQKENI. This CDR3 spans 14 amino acids. The CDR3 is CASSPGDRDYEQFF. CDR3 coding DNA: TGTGCCAGCTCACCTGGGGACAGGGACTATGAGCAGTTCTTC. Full variable domain (missing parts from reference TRBV18 and TRBJ2-1): NAGVMQNPRHLVRRRGQEARLRCSPMKGHSHVYWYRQLPEEGLKFMVYLQKENIIDESGMPKERFSAEFPKEGPSILRIQQVVRGDSAAYFCASSPGDRDYEQFFGPGTRLTVL.

The CDR3 region has the DNA TGTGCCACCAGTGTCCCCTCCTTGGATACGCAGTATTTT. This codes for CATSVPSLDTQYF. The J gene is TRBJ2-3, the V gene TRBV24-1; D remains unclear. V lost 5 bases and J 6 bases, leaving 11 bases between the germline ends. Germline V CDR1 and CDR2: KGHDR, SFDVKD. The CDR3 length is 13 residues.

V gene TRBV12-3 or TRBV12-4 combines with J gene TRBJ2-1, with D perhaps TRBD2 (7 bases). The CDR3 runs 15 residues. Trimming cost V 3 bases and J 7 bases, with 16 bases left between them. The CDR3 reads CASSLGGALVNEQFF. CDR3 nucleotides: TGTGCCAGCAGTTTGGGGGGGGCGTTAGTTAATGAGCAGTTCTTC.

This clonotype was recorded many times. The J gene is TRBJ1-1, the V gene TRBV27; D possibly corresponds to TRBD1 (5 bases). Trimming pared 8 bases from V and 1 base from J, leaving 11 bases between. CDR1 is MNHEY and CDR2 is SMNVEV in the germline V gene (reference sequence). CDR3 length: 13 residues. The CDR3 protein is CASSWGGNTEAFF. DNA for the CDR3: TGTGCCAGCTCTTGGGGGGGGAACACTGAAGCTTTCTTT.

The V gene is TRBV4-2, the J gene TRBJ2-7, with no clear D. The CDR3 sequence is 13 residues long. The V end lost 2 bases, the J end lost 3 bases, and 8 bases lay between the germline ends. The germline gives CDR1 LGHNA, CDR2 YNFKEQ. The CDR3 sequence: CASSQPQDYEQYF. CDR3 in DNA: TGTGCCAGCAGCCAACCTCAGGACTACGAGCAGTACTTC.

This clonotype was detected only a few times. The CDR3 protein is CASSEAPEYYGYTF. The CDR3 DNA follows: TGTGCCAGCAGTGAAGCGCCAGAGTACTATGGCTACACCTTC. The chain carries TRBV6-1 and TRBJ1-2; D remains ambiguous. The CDR3 contains 14 residues. With 0 bases removed from V and 3 bases from J, the gap between germline ends came to 8 bases. Germline loops: CDR1 MNHNS, CDR2 SASEGT.